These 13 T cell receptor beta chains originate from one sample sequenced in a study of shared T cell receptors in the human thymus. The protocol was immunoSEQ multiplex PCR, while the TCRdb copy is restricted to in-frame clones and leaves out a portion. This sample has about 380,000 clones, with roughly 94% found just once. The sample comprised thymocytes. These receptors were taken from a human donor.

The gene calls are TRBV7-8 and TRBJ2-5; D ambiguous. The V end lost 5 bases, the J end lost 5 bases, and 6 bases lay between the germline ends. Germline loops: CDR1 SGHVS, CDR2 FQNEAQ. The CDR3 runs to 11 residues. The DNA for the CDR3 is TGTGCCAGCAGCCCAAAGGAGACCCAGTACTTC. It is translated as CASSPKETQYF.

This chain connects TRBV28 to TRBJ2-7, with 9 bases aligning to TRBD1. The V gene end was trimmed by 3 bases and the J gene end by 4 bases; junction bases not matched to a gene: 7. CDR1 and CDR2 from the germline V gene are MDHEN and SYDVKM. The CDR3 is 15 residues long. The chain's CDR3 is CASSFSGQGTYEQYF. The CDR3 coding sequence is TGTGCCAGCAGTTTTTCCGGACAGGGGACTTACGAGCAGTACTTC.

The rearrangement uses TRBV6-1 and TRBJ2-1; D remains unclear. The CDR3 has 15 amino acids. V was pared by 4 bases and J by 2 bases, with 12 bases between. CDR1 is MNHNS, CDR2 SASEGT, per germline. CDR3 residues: CASSVPRLAYNEQFF. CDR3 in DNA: TGTGCCAGCAGTGTCCCCCGGCTGGCCTACAATGAGCAGTTCTTC.

The CDR3 DNA sequence: TGTGCCAGCAGCCAACGACGCTCTCAACAGGGTAGTATAGAGACCCAGTACTTC. Translated: CASSQRRSQQGSIETQYF. The J gene is TRBJ2-5, the V gene TRBV4-2; D is possibly TRBD1 (6 bases). The V and J ends lost 2 bases and 4 bases respectively, with 23 bases between them. The CDR3 extends over 18 amino acids. Germline CDR1 is LGHNA and CDR2 is YNFKEQ.

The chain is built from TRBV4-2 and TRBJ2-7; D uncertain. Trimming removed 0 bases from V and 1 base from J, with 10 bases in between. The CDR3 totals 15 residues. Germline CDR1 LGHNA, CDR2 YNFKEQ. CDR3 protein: CASSQDAATSYEQYF. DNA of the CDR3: TGTGCCAGCAGCCAAGATGCGGCCACATCCTACGAGCAGTACTTC.

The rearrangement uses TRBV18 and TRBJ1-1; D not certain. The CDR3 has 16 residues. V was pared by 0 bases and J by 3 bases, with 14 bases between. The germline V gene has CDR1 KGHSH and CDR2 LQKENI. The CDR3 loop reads CASSPPWAPGDTEAFF. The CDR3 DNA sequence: TGTGCCAGCTCACCACCCTGGGCCCCGGGAGACACTGAAGCTTTCTTT. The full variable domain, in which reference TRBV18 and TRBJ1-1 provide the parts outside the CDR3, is NAGVMQNPRHLVRRRGQEARLRCSPMKGHSHVYWYRQLPEEGLKFMVYLQKENIIDESGMPKERFSAEFPKEGPSILRIQQVVRGDSAAYFCASSPPWAPGDTEAFFGQGTRLTVV.

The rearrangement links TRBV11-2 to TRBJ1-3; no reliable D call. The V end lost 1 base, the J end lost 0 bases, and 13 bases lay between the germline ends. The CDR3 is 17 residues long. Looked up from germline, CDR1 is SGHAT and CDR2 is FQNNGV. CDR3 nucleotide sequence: TGTGCCAGCAGCTTAGTGGACCGTGAGAGCTCTGGAAACACCATATATTTT. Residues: CASSLVDRESSGNTIYF.

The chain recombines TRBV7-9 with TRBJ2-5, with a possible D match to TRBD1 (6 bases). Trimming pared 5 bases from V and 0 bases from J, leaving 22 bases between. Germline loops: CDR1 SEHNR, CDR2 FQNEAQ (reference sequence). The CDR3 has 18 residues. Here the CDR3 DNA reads TGTGCCAGCAGCCCCCCCTGGGGGCGAGGTCCCAACCAAGAGACCCAGTACTTC. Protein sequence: CASSPPWGRGPNQETQYF. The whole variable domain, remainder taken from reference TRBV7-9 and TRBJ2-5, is DTGVSQNPRHKITKRGQNVTFRCDPISEHNRLYWYRQTLGQGPEFLTYFQNEAQLEKSRLLSDRFSAERPKGSFSTLEIQRTEQGDSAMYLCASSPPWGRGPNQETQYFGPGTRLLVL.

In DNA form, the CDR3 reads TGTGCCAGCAAGCTCGTTATGCCAACTAATGAAAAACTGTTTTTT. Its protein product is CASKLVMPTNEKLFF. This chain uses TRBV6-1 with TRBJ1-4; D unresolved. Per the germline V gene, CDR1 is MNHNS and CDR2 is SASEGT. There are 15 residues in the CDR3. Trimming took 7 bases from V and 0 from J, leaving 12 bases between them.

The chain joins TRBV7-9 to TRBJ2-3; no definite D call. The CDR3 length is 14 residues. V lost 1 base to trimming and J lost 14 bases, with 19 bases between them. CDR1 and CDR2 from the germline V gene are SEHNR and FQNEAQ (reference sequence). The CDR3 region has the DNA TGTGCCAGCAGCTTAGGGGTCCGGATAAAAGACCTGTATTTT. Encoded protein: CASSLGVRIKDLYF.

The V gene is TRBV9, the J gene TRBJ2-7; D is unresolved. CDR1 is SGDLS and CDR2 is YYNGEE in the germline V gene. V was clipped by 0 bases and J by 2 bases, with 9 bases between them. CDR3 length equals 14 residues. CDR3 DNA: TGTGCCAGCAGCGTAGCGATGGATCCCTACGAGCAGTACTTC. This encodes CASSVAMDPYEQYF.

The CDR3 reads CAWSVLHPEETQYF. CDR3 DNA: TGTGCCTGGAGTGTACTCCACCCAGAAGAGACCCAGTACTTC. V is TRBV30 and J is TRBJ2-5; D unresolved. Trimming took off 0 bases at V and 3 bases at J, with 11 bases between the two ends. Germline V lookup: CDR1 GTSNPN, CDR2 SVGIG (reference sequence). The CDR3 spans 14 residues.

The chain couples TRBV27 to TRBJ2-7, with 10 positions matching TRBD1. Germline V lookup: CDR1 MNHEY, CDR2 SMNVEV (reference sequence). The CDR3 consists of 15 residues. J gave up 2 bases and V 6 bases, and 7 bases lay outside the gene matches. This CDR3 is CASSPRDRGPYEQYF. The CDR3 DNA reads TGTGCCAGCAGCCCCCGGGACAGGGGCCCCTACGAGCAGTACTTC.